The 7 T cell receptor beta chains in this list originate from one sample, sequenced in a study of human T cells and chemical hapten exposure. Time point here: patch test 2, 6 weeks after DPC sensitization. Specified treatment: therapeutic diphenylcyclopropenone sensitization with weekly scalp DPC. TCRdb used MiXCR to reprocess the RACE reads, holding one entry per CDR3 protein. Of roughly 120,000 distinct CDR3 sequences in the sample, roughly a tenth were seen once. The source material was whole blood, sampled in connection with sensitization to the hapten diphenylcyclopropenone (DPC). The receptor set was obtained from a middle-aged woman with alopecia areata. Some clones in this sample may be carry-over from other donors' samples.

This chain links TRBV10-2 with TRBJ2-7; a possible D gene is TRBD1 (5 bases). The CDR3 spans 13 residues. Germline loops: CDR1 WSHSY, CDR2 SAAADI. The V gene lost 5 bases and the J gene lost 2 bases, with 10 bases spanning the gap. Here the CDR3 reads CASSRTPTYEQYF. In DNA form, the CDR3 reads TGCGCCAGCAGTCGGACACCGACCTACGAGCAGTACTTC.

This clonotype was seen a handful of times. The CDR3 protein is CASSPGLAGLTRYTGELFF. CDR3 DNA sequence: TGTGCCAGCAGTCCTGGACTAGCGGGGTTAACCCGATACACCGGGGAGCTGTTTTTT. The chain is built from TRBV6-2 or TRBV6-3 and TRBJ2-2, with TRBD2 identical over 12 bases. The junction had 13 bases not matched to a gene; V was cut back by 5 bases and J by 3 bases. The germline gives CDR1 MNHEY, CDR2 SVGEGT. The CDR3 covers 19 residues.

This clonotype came up many times. The chain is built from TRBV19 and TRBJ2-4; D is ambiguous. V dropped 1 base and J dropped 0 bases, with 13 bases sitting between them. Germline assignment: CDR1 LNHDA and CDR2 SQIVND (reference sequence). The CDR3 runs 17 residues. This CDR3 reads CASSIGGRLKAKNIQYF. CDR3 coding DNA: TGTGCCAGTAGTATAGGAGGCAGATTAAAAGCCAAAAACATTCAGTACTTC.

This clonotype occurred many times. The V gene is TRBV6-5, the J gene TRBJ1-1; TRBD1 matches 8 bases. Germline trimming cut 1 base from V and 1 base from J; bases unmatched to any gene: 11. This CDR3 is built from 18 residues. The germline V gene encodes CDR1 MNHEY and CDR2 SVGAGI. The CDR3 DNA sequence: TGTGCCAGCAGTTACTGGGGTCTGACAGGGGCGAGGAACACTGAAGCTTTCTTT. This encodes CASSYWGLTGARNTEAFF.

This clonotype was seen more than once but under ten times. The junction departs from the called germline gene at one end, perhaps through a read error. The V call is TRBV6-5, the J call TRBJ2-3; maybe TRBD1 (5 bases). Germline V lookup: CDR1 MNHEY, CDR2 SVGAGI. The CDR3 covers 13 residues. The DNA of the CDR3 is TGTGCCTGCAGCCAGGGTATCGCAGATACGCAGTATTTT. Protein: CACSQGIADTQYF.

The V gene is TRBV3-1, the J gene TRBJ1-6; D remains unclear. In germline, CDR1 is LGHDT, CDR2 YNNKEL (reference sequence). Trimming took 0 bases from V and 13 from J, leaving 13 bases between them. The length of the CDR3 is 14 residues. The CDR3 spells CASSQERRESPLHF. Here the CDR3 DNA reads TGTGCCAGCAGCCAAGAGAGGAGGGAATCGCCCCTCCACTTT.

This clonotype was seen only a few times. This chain uses TRBV7-2 with TRBJ2-1, with 16 bases aligning to TRBD2. The CDR3 extends over 20 amino acids. V shed 4 bases, J shed 3 bases, and the junction held 12 bases outside the gene matches. Germline lookup yields CDR1 SGHTA and CDR2 FQGNSA. The CDR3 loop is CASSSPAGTSGGASYNEQFF. CDR3 bases: TGTGCCAGCAGCTCCCCTGCCGGGACTAGCGGGGGGGCAAGCTACAATGAGCAGTTCTTC.